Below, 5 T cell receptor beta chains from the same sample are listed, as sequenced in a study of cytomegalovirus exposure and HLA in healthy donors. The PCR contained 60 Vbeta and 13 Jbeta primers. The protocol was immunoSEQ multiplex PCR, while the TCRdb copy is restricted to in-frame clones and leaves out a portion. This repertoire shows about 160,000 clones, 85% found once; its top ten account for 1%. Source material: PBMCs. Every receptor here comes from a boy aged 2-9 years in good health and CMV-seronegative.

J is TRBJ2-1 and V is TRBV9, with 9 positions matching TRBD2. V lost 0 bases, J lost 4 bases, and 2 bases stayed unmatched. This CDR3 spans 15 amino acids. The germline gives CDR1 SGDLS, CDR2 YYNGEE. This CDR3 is CASSVVSGGYNEQFF. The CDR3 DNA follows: TGTGCCAGCAGCGTAGTTAGCGGGGGTTACAATGAGCAGTTCTTC.

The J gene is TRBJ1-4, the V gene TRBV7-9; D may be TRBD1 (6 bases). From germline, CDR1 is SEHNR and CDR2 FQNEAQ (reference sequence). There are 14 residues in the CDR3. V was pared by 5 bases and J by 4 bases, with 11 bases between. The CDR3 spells CASSPDSNNEKLFF. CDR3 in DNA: TGTGCCAGCAGCCCGGACAGCAATAATGAAAAACTGTTTTTT.

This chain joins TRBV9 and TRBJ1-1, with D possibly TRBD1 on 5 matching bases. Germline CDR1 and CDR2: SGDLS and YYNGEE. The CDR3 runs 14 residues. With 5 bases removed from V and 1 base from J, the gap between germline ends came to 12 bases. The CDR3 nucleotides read TGTGCCAGCAGACCCAGCGGGACGAACACTGAAGCTTTCTTT. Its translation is CASRPSGTNTEAFF.

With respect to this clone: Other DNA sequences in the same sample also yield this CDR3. CDR3 loop: CASRDSYYGYTF. For the CDR3, the DNA is TGTGCCAGTAGGGACAGCTACTATGGCTACACCTTC. The chain uses TRBV2 and TRBJ1-2; the match to TRBD1 covers 7 bases. CDR3 length equals 12 residues. Germline V gives CDR1 SNHLY, CDR2 FYNNEI. After removal of 9 bases from V and 3 bases from J, the junction contained 4 bases not matched to a gene. Based on the CDR3 plus reference TRBV2 and TRBJ1-2, the full variable domain is EPEVTQTPSHQVTQMGQEVILRCVPISNHLYFYWYRQILGQKVEFLVSFYNNEISEKSEIFDDQFSVERPDGSNFTLKIRSTKLEDSAMYFCASRDSYYGYTFGSGTRLTVV.

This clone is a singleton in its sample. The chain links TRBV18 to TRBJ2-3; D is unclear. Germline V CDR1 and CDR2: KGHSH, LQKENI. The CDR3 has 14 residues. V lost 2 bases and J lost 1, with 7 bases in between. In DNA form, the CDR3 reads TGTGCCAGCTCACCATTGCAGGGCACAGATACGCAGTATTTT. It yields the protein CASSPLQGTDTQYF.